Judged by abundance, the clone carrying this T cell receptor beta chain is medium-sized. Its antigen is currently unknown. These data belong to a study of T-cell memory formation after mild COVID-19. The CDR3 runs to 19 residues. CDR1 and CDR2 (germline): DFQATT, SNEGSKA (reference sequence). V was pared by 0 bases and J by 2 bases, with 23 bases between. Study-level points and caveats: Some clones that responded were present in memory (sampled pre-infection), which suggests cross-reactive memory joined.

Via MiXCR, TCRdb re-called the 5' RACE reads, giving one row per CDR3 protein. The sample lists 7,000 or so distinct CDR3 sequences; 25% to 40% were seen once. J is TRBJ2-1 and V is TRBV20-1; a possible D gene is TRBD2 (5 bases). Specimen: PBMCs or a T cell subset sorted from them (not recorded which). The TCR originated in an adult woman who had mild COVID-19 (a few samples of this study predate the infection). Cell type and time point are not known. DNA of the CDR3: TGCAGTGCTAGAGATCTGGAGGTAGTGCGGACCCTCCCCTACAATGAGCAGTTCTTC. Translating gives CSARDLEVVRTLPYNEQFF.